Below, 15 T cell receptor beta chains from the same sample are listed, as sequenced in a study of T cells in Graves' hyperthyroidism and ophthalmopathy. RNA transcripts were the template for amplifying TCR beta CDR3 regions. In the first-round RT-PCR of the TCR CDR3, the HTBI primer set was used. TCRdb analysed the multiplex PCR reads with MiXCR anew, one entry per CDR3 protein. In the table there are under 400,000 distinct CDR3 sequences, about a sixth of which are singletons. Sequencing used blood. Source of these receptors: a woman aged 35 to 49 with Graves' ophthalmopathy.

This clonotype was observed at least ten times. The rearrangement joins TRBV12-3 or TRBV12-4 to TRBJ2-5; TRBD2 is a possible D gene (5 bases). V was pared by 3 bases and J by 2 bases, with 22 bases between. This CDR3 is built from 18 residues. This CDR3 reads CASSLHGVRPGGQETQYF. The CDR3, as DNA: TGTGCCAGCAGTTTGCATGGGGTTCGACCCGGAGGACAAGAGACCCAGTACTTC.

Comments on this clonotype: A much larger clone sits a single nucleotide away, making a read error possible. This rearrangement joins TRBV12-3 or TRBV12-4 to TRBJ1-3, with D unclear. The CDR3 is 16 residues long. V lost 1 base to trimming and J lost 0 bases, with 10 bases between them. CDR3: CASSLVRIASGNTIYF. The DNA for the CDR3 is TGTGCCAGCAGTTTAGTCCGTATAGCCTCTGGAAACACCATATATTTT.

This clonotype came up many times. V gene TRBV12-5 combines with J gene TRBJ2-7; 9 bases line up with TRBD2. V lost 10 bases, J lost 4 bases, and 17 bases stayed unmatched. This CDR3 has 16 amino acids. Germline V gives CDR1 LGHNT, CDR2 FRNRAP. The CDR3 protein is CAKGHDSSGMRYEQYF. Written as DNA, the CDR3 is TGTGCTAAAGGCCACGACTCTAGCGGGATGCGGTACGAGCAGTACTTC.

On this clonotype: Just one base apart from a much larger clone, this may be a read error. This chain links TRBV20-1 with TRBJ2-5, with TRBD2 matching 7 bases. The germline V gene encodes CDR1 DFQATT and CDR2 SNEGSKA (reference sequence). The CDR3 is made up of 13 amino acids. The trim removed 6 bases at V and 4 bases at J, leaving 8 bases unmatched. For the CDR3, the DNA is TGCAGTGCGGTAAGTGGGGGGGGAGAGACCCAGTACTTC. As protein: CSAVSGGGETQYF.

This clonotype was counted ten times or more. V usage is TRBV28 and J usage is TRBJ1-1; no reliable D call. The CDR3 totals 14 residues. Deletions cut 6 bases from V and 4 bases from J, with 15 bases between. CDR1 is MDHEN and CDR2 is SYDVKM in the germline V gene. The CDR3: CASSQTTRSTEAFF. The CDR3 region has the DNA TGTGCCAGCAGCCAAACCACCCGGAGCACTGAAGCTTTCTTT.

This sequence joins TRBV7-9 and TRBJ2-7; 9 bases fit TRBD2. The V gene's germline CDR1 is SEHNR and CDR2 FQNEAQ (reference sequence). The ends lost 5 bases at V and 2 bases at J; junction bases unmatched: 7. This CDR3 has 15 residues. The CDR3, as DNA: TGTGCCAGCAGCACAAGACTAGCGGCAACCTACGAGCAGTACTTC. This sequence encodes CASSTRLAATYEQYF.

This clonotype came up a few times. CDR3 in amino acids: CASSFALAGLGDEQYF. The CDR3 nucleotides read TGTGCCAGCAGCTTCGCCCTAGCGGGACTGGGAGACGAGCAGTACTTC. The chain joins TRBV27 to TRBJ2-7; 9 bases align to TRBD2. Germline V gene sequence: CDR1 MNHEY, CDR2 SMNVEV (reference sequence). With V trimmed by 6 bases and J by 5 bases, 14 bases remained unmatched. This CDR3 has 16 residues.

The CDR3 nucleotides are TGTGCCAGCAGTGAGACGGCCTCTGGGGCCAACGTCCTGACTTTC. It yields the protein CASSETASGANVLTF. The chain carries TRBV6-1 and TRBJ2-6; no reliable D call. This CDR3 has 15 amino acids. V was shortened by 3 bases and J by 0 bases, with 6 bases between the two germline ends. The germline CDR1 and CDR2 sequences are MNHNS and SASEGT.

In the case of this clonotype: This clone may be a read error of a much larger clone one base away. The CDR3 nucleotides are TGTGCCAGCAGCTTAGTGGGGACTAGCGCCCCCTACGAGCAGTACTTC. Amino acid sequence: CASSLVGTSAPYEQYF. The chain recombines TRBV11-2 with TRBJ2-7, with TRBD2 matching over 10 bases. Germline trimming cut 1 base from V and 2 bases from J; bases unmatched to any gene: 5. CDR1 and CDR2 from the germline V gene are SGHAT and FQNNGV. The CDR3 extends over 16 amino acids.

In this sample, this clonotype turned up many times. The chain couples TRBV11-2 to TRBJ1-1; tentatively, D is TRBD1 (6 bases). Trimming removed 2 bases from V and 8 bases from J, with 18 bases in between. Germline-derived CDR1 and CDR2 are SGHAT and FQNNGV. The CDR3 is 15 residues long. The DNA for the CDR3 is TGTGCCAGCAGCTTACCCCCACGGGGGCATGGAGAAGCTTTCTTT. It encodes CASSLPPRGHGEAFF. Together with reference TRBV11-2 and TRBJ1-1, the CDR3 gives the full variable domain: EAGVAQSPRYKIIEKRQSVAFWCNPISGHATLYWYQQILGQGPKLLIQFQNNGVVDDSQLPKDRFSAERLKGVDSTLKIQPAKLEDSAVYLCASSLPPRGHGEAFFGQGTRLTVV.

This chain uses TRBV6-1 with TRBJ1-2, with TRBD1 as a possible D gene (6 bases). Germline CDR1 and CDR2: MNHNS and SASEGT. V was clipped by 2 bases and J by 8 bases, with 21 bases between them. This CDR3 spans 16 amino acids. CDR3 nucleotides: TGTGCCAGCAGTGAACCCGGGACAACCTCGGCGTCCGGCTACACCTTC. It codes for CASSEPGTTSASGYTF.

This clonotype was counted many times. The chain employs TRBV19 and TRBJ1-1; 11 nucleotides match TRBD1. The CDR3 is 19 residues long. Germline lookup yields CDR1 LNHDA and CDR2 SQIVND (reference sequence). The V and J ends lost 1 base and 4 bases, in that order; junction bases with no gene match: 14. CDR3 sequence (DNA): TGTGCCAGTAGTATAGCCGGACAGGGGGCGGGGAAGAAGGCCACTGAAGCTTTCTTT. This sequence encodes CASSIAGQGAGKKATEAFF.

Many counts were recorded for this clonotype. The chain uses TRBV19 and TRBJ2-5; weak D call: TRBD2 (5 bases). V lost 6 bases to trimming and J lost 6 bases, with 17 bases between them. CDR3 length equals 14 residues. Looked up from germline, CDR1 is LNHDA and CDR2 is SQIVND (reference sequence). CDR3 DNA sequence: TGTGCCAGTAGCCCTCGAGGGTTCGGGAAGACCCAGTACTTC. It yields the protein CASSPRGFGKTQYF. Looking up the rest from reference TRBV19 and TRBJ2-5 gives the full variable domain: DGGITQSPKYLFRKEGQNVTLSCEQNLNHDAMYWYRQDPGQGLRLIYYSQIVNDFQKGDIAEGYSVSREKKESFPLTVTSAQKNPTAFYLCASSPRGFGKTQYFGPGTRLLVL.

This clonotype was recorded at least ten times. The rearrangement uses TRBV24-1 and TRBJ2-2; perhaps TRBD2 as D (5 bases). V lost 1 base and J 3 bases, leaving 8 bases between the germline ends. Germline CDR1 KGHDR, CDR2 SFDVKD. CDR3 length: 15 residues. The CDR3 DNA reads TGTGCCACCAGTGATTTTGCGCGGGACACCGGGGAGCTGTTTTTT. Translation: CATSDFARDTGELFF.

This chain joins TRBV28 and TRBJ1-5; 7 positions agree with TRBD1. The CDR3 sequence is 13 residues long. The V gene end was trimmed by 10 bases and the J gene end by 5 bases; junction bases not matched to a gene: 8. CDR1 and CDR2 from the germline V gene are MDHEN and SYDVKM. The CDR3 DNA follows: TGTGCCATCACCCAGGGGGGGGATCAGCCCCAGCATTTT. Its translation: CAITQGGDQPQHF. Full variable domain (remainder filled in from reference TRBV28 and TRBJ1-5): DVKVTQSSRYLVKRTGEKVFLECVQDMDHENMFWYRQDPGLGLRLIYFSYDVKMKEKGDIPEGYSVSREKKERFSLILESASTNQTSMYLCAITQGGDQPQHFGDGTRLSIL.